This entry lists 5 T cell receptor beta chains sequenced from one sample in a study of control samples from healthy donors and cancer patients. Libraries were prepared by immunoSEQ multiplex PCR; TCRdb keeps only in-frame clonotypes and omits some of them. The table includes around 52,000 clones, 85% to 95% detected once. The sample was PBMCs. The receptors here all came from a man younger than 45 with colorectal cancer.

The J gene is TRBJ2-3, the V gene TRBV6-6; D gene uncertain. This CDR3 has 15 residues. Trimming took 5 bases from V and 2 from J, leaving 14 bases between them. The V gene's germline CDR1 is MNHNY and CDR2 SVGAGI (reference sequence). CDR3: CASSTSVDPTDTQYF. CDR3 coding DNA: TGTGCCAGCAGTACTTCCGTCGATCCCACAGATACGCAGTATTTT.

This chain links TRBV7-8 with TRBJ1-6; TRBD1 aligns across 7 bases. CDR1 is SGHVS and CDR2 is FQNEAQ in the germline V gene. The trim removed 4 bases at V and 3 bases at J, leaving 15 bases unmatched. This CDR3 has 19 residues. Written as DNA, the CDR3 is TGTGCCAGCAGCTCCCACTCCGCGCGACAGGGTCTCTATAATTCACCCCTCCACTTT. It codes for CASSSHSARQGLYNSPLHF.

CDR3 bases: TGTGCCAGCAGTTCGACAGCCTTAGTCACTGAAGCTTTCTTT. The encoded protein is CASSSTALVTEAFF. The V and J genes are TRBV6-5 and TRBJ1-1; perhaps TRBD1 as D (5 bases). CDR1 is MNHEY and CDR2 is SVGAGI in the germline V gene. The V end lost 4 bases, the J end lost 4 bases, and 13 bases lay between the germline ends. The CDR3 runs to 14 residues.

The CDR3 coding sequence is TGTGCCAGCAGCAGACGGACTAGCGGGAATTACAATGAGCAGTTCTTC. It specifies CASSRRTSGNYNEQFF. This rearrangement joins TRBV9 to TRBJ2-1; 12 nucleotides match TRBD2. This CDR3 region has 16 residues. Trimming cost V 4 bases and J 4 bases; bases outside gene matches: 6. From germline, CDR1 is SGDLS and CDR2 YYNGEE.

J is TRBJ1-3 and V is TRBV5-1, with 9 bases identical to TRBD1. This CDR3 is built from 16 residues. CDR1 SGHRS and CDR2 YFSETQ come from the germline V gene. With V trimmed by 0 bases and J by 3 bases, 4 bases remained unmatched. The CDR3 sequence: CASSLVQGAFGNTIYF. The CDR3 coding sequence is TGCGCCAGCAGCTTGGTACAGGGGGCCTTTGGAAACACCATATATTTT.